The T cell receptor beta chain described here comes from a study of post-analysis software for immune sequencing data. About the study: Relapsing-remitting, secondary progressive and progressive-relapsing forms of multiple sclerosis all featured among disease courses. Whole-study results and caveats: A significant reduction in normalized Chao1 diversity was observed in multiple sclerosis patients versus controls. Controls showed lower frequencies than patients for several TRBV segments, and TRBV5-6, TRBV5-1 and TRBV20-1 were among these.

Sequencing libraries made from TCR beta cDNA carried unique molecular identifiers. Each batch of about 0.95 to 11 million T cells produced 490,000 or so cDNA molecules. TCRdb redid the calling of the PCR reads with MiXCR, one entry per CDR3 protein. The table has roughly 400,000 distinct CDR3 sequences, approximately 38% seen once. This clonotype came up a few times. The antigen remains unidentified. Germline-derived CDR1 and CDR2 are DFQATT and SNEGSKA (reference sequence). This CDR3 comprises 12 residues. V was cut by 4 bases and J by 6 bases, with 11 bases left in between. The clonotype was recovered from a girl aged 2-10 years with multiple sclerosis. Sequences were obtained from blood. The V gene is TRBV20-1, the J gene TRBJ2-3; weak D call: TRBD2 (6 bases). The CDR3 DNA reads as TGCAGTGCTATCAGGAGCGGGGATACGCAGTATTTT. It yields the protein CSAIRSGDTQYF.